This T cell receptor beta chain was observed in a study of patients and donors after allogeneic stem cell transplantation. One entry per CDR3 protein, called by TCRdb with MiXCR from the RT-PCR reads. The data show around 200,000 distinct CDR3 sequences, 35% to 45% seen once. The CDR3 loop spans 17 amino acids. Trimming removed 3 bases from V and 3 bases from J; junction bases left unmatched: 10. Germline V gene sequence: CDR1 MGHRA, CDR2 YSYEKL. The TCR comes from a human donor who was either an allogeneic HSCT recipient or a stem cell or donor lymphocyte infusion donor (not recorded which). It is not recorded whose cells these are; they may come from a transplant donor. This chain joins TRBV4-1 and TRBJ2-7; 11 nucleotides agree with TRBD1. Sequencing was done on a sample of blood, either unsorted or a sorted T cell fraction (not recorded which). The CDR3 protein is CASSQIAHGTGGYEQYF. CDR3 coding DNA: TGCGCCAGCAGCCAGATAGCCCACGGGACAGGGGGCTACGAGCAGTACTTC.